A selection of T cell receptor beta chains follows, all from one sample in a study of T cell repertoires in cytomegalovirus infection. For these TCRs, the target antigens are not known. TCRdb itself ran the reads through MiXCR, one entry per CDR3 protein. The sample lists 370,000 or so distinct CDR3 sequences, roughly 36% seen once, with about 13% in the top ten. This specimen was cultured PBMCs, taken from culture after CMV antigen stimulation. The source is a human donor in good health (CMV status not recorded). Some clones in this sample may be carry-over from other donors' samples. The CDR3 runs from the conserved cysteine through the conserved F or W. Each record gives: V gene, J gene, clone size, D gene, CDR3 DNA, CDR3 protein. D genes are given only for firm matches. Not all rows give a size; the values are once, few, many and, for expanded clones, a class.

TRBV7-6	TRBJ1-4	few	-	TGTGCCAGCAGCTCCACTACGGGGGTCGGTTCTTATAATGAAAAACTGTTTTTT	CASSSTTGVGSYNEKLFF
TRBV7-9	TRBJ2-5	-	-	TGTGCCAGCAGCCCGGGGACCGTGGGGACCCAGTACTTC	CASSPGTVGTQYF
TRBV7-2	TRBJ2-7	once	TRBD2	TGTGCCAGCAGCTTAGACGGGCGGGAGTCCTACGAGCAGTACTTC	CASSLDGRESYEQYF
TRBV24-1	TRBJ2-6	once	TRBD1	TGTGCCACCAGTGATTGGACAGGGGGGGGCTCTGGGGCCAACGTCCTGACTTTC	CATSDWTGGGSGANVLTF
TRBV7-8	TRBJ1-5	few	-	TGTGCCAGCAGCTTAGAGGGGGACCAGCCCCAGCATTTT	CASSLEGDQPQHF
TRBV7-2	TRBJ1-5	many	-	TGTGCCAGCAGCTTAGAGGGTCAGCCCCAGCATTTT	CASSLEGQPQHF
TRBV20-1	TRBJ2-1	-	TRBD2	TGCAGTGCTAGTGGGACTAGCGGGAGCTCCTACAATGAGCAGTTCTTC	CSASGTSGSSYNEQFF
TRBV19	TRBJ2-3	-	-	TGTGCCAGTAGTATGGGATGGGGTGAAGATACGCAGTATTTT	CASSMGWGEDTQYF
TRBV5-4	TRBJ1-4	-	-	TGTGCCAGCAGCTTGGCCGGCCCTGGGGATGAAAAACTGTTTTTT	CASSLAGPGDEKLFF
TRBV15	TRBJ2-1	few	TRBD1	TGTGCCACCAGCAGGGACAGGGGCCCCTACAATGAGCAGTTCTTC	CATSRDRGPYNEQFF
TRBV7-2	TRBJ1-1	few	TRBD1	TGTGCCAGCAGTCCGGACAGGGACAATATCTTCTTT	CASSPDRDNIFF
TRBV7-9	TRBJ1-2	-	-	TGTGCCAGCAGCTTACTAGACAGACCTCTCTATGGCTACACCTTC	CASSLLDRPLYGYTF
TRBV6-6	TRBJ1-1	many	-	TGTGCCAGCAGGTCTGCAGGGACCAACACTGAAGCTTTCTTT	CASRSAGTNTEAFF
TRBV12-3/TRBV12-4	TRBJ1-1	-	-	TGTGCCAGCAGTTTTCTAGAGCTCATGAACACTGAAGCTTTCTTT	CASSFLELMNTEAFF
TRBV4-3	TRBJ1-2	few	-	TGCGCCAGCAGCCACACAGGGAACCCCCCCTATGGCTACACCTTC	CASSHTGNPPYGYTF
TRBV18	TRBJ1-3	-	TRBD1	TGTGCCAGCTCATCCGGACAGGGGGCCTCTGGAAACACCATATATTTT	CASSSGQGASGNTIYF
TRBV7-2	TRBJ2-4	many	-	TGTGCCAGCAGCCAGGGCCCAAGGGCCGGAAACATTCAGTACTTC	CASSQGPRAGNIQYF
TRBV6-6	TRBJ1-5	-	TRBD1	TGTGCCAGCAGTTACTCTGGGGACAGCTATAGCAATCAGCCCCAGCATTTT	CASSYSGDSYSNQPQHF
TRBV10-3	TRBJ2-3	-	TRBD2	TGTGCCATCAGTGAGTCAGGCGGGAGAGGCGCAGATACGCAGTATTTT	CAISESGGRGADTQYF
TRBV5-1	TRBJ1-2	-	TRBD1	TGCGCCAGCAGCTCGGAGGACAGGGGGCAGTTCTATGGCTACACCTTC	CASSSEDRGQFYGYTF
TRBV7-6	TRBJ2-1	-	-	TGTGCCAGCAGATTAGCAAATCGGGGCCTACACAATGAGCAGTTCTTC	CASRLANRGLHNEQFF
TRBV7-2	TRBJ2-3	-	-	TGTGCCAGCAGCCTCTCCCTAGCGCCCACAGATACGCAGTATTTT	CASSLSLAPTDTQYF
TRBV28	TRBJ2-1	-	TRBD2	TGTGCCAGCAGTTTTAGGGGACTAGCGGACTACAATGAGCAGTTCTTC	CASSFRGLADYNEQFF
TRBV4-2	TRBJ2-7	-	-	TGTGCCAGCAGCCAAGATTCGTCTAGCGTTACCTACGAGCAGTACTTC	CASSQDSSSVTYEQYF
TRBV20-1	TRBJ2-7	-	-	TGCAGTGCTAGAGATGTTGCCAGGGTCTACGAGCAGTACTTC	CSARDVARVYEQYF
TRBV28	TRBJ2-4	-	TRBD2	TGTGCCAGCAGCCCCCGGGGGGGTACCTTAGTGGTAGCCAAAAACATTCAGTACTTC	CASSPRGGTLVVAKNIQYF
TRBV6-2/TRBV6-3	TRBJ2-2	few	-	TGTGCCAGCAGTTACTCGGCGGGAAACACCGGGGAGCTGTTTTTT	CASSYSAGNTGELFF
TRBV12-3/TRBV12-4	TRBJ2-7	-	TRBD1	TGTGCCAGCAGTCCCCAGGGACAGACCTCCTACGAGCAGTACTTC	CASSPQGQTSYEQYF
TRBV4-1	TRBJ2-2	-	-	TGCGCCAGCAGCCAAGATAGCGCCACCGGGGAGCTGTTTTTT	CASSQDSATGELFF